This T cell receptor beta chain is from a study of Graves' ophthalmopathy and Graves' hyperthyroidism. Worth noting for this clonotype: Its ends do not fully match the called genes, so a read error is possible.

Germline assignment: CDR1 ENHRY and CDR2 SYGVKD. The CDR3 is 19 residues long. RNA served as the template for amplifying TCR beta CDR3 regions. The first-round RT-PCR employed HTBI primers together with the Qiagen OneStep RT-PCR kit. A multiplex PCR was then performed as the second round. TCRdb processed the multiplex PCR reads anew with MiXCR; each CDR3 protein has one entry. The table lists around 1.1 million distinct CDR3 sequences, about two fifths of them singletons. This sequence was found in an adult man with Graves' hyperthyroidism. The chain couples TRBV10-3 to TRBJ2-5; TRBD2 matches at 9 bases. The sample taken for sequencing was peripheral blood or thyroid tissue (not recorded which). As DNA, the CDR3 is TGTGCCAGCAGTTACTCTTCTGCGACTAGCGGCCAGGAAGGAGGGACCCAGTACTTC. Its protein product is CASSYSSATSGQEGGTQYF.